The 26 T cell receptor beta chains reported below all come from one sample, sequenced in a study of T-cell reconstitution after alpha-beta-depleted transplantation in children. The library targeted TCRbeta and was prepared with unique molecular identifiers. TCRdb re-analysed the PCR reads in MiXCR, keeping a single row per CDR3 protein. This sample has a few hundred thousand distinct CDR3 sequences, with over 20% found just once. The sequenced sample was PBMCs, obtained before TCRalphabeta/CD19-depleted stem cell transplant. All receptors come from a boy less than two years old with Wiskott-Aldrich syndrome, due to receive a stem cell transplant.

J is TRBJ2-5 and V is TRBV18; the match to TRBD1 covers 9 bases. Germline CDR1 and CDR2: KGHSH and LQKENI. The CDR3 has 15 amino acids. Germline trimming cut 3 bases from V and 5 bases from J; bases unmatched to any gene: 7. Written as DNA, the CDR3 is TGTGCCAGCTCACCGCCGGGACAGGGAGGGGAGACCCAGTACTTC. It translates to CASSPPGQGGETQYF.

This rearrangement joins TRBV12-3 or TRBV12-4 to TRBJ1-5; possibly TRBD1 for D (5 bases). CDR3 length: 14 residues. The V gene lost 3 bases and the J gene lost 3 bases, with 9 bases spanning the gap. In nucleotides, the CDR3 is TGTGCCAGCAGTTTTATAGGGGTCAATCAGCCCCAGCATTTT. Protein product: CASSFIGVNQPQHF.

This chain links TRBV5-5 with TRBJ2-1; D remains unclear. The germline V and J ends were trimmed by 0 bases and 7 bases, with 11 bases remaining between them. Germline CDR1 and CDR2: SGHKS and YYEKEE (reference sequence). This CDR3 spans 14 amino acids. Here the CDR3 DNA reads TGTGCCAGCAGCTTGGAGCTTAGGGCGAATGAGCAGTTCTTC. Amino acid sequence: CASSLELRANEQFF.

V gene TRBV7-8 combines with J gene TRBJ2-5, with 12 bases identical to TRBD2. Looked up from germline, CDR1 is SGHVS and CDR2 is FQNEAQ. This CDR3 region has 17 residues. V lost 1 base and J lost 5; bases outside the gene matches: 8. The CDR3 DNA sequence: TGTGCCAGCAGCTTAGGACGTTGGCTAGCGGGAGGGGAGACCCAGTACTTC. Translation gives CASSLGRWLAGGETQYF. Combining the CDR3 with reference TRBV7-8 and TRBJ2-5 gives the whole variable domain GAGVSQSPRYKVAKRGQDVALRCDPISGHVSLFWYQQALGQGPEFLTYFQNEAQLDKSGLPSDRFFAERPEGSVSTLKIQRTQQEDSAVYLCASSLGRWLAGGETQYFGPGTRLLVL.

This chain connects TRBV10-3 to TRBJ2-1, with 9 bases fitting TRBD2. J lost 4 bases, V lost 6 bases, and 7 bases had no gene match. CDR1 ENHRY and CDR2 SYGVKD come from the germline V gene. This CDR3 region has 15 residues. CDR3 sequence (DNA): TGTGCCATCAGGAACGGGGCGGGAGGGTACAATGAGCAGTTCTTC. Residues: CAIRNGAGGYNEQFF.

J is TRBJ1-1 and V is TRBV30; D might be TRBD1 (6 bases). CDR1 and CDR2 from the germline V gene are GTSNPN and SVGIG (reference sequence). Deletions cut 5 bases from V and 1 base from J, with 14 bases between. The CDR3 contains 14 residues. CDR3 DNA: TGTGCCTGGGTACTTTACAGGGAGAACACTGAAGCTTTCTTT. Its protein is CAWVLYRENTEAFF.

The chain carries TRBV10-3 and TRBJ2-3, with D tentatively TRBD2 (7 bases). The CDR3 runs to 14 residues. Trimming removed 7 bases from V and 2 bases from J, with 13 bases in between. The germline CDR1 and CDR2 sequences are ENHRY and SYGVKD. The CDR3 spells CAIKGGRFTDTQYF. As DNA, the CDR3 is TGTGCCATCAAGGGGGGGAGATTCACAGATACGCAGTATTTT.

This clonotype was counted between two and nine times. The V call is TRBV20-1, the J call TRBJ2-1, with 10 bases matching TRBD2. CDR3 length: 14 amino acids. Germline CDR1 DFQATT, CDR2 SNEGSKA (reference sequence). V shed 7 bases, J shed 9 bases, and the junction held 12 bases outside the gene matches. The CDR3 nucleotides are TGCAGTGGGGGGGGTTCTAGCGGGAGCGGTGAGCAGTTCTTC. Its protein is CSGGGSSGSGEQFF.

The CDR3 spells CASSEYSITGVNTEAFF. DNA for the CDR3: TGTGCCAGCAGTGAATACTCGATCACAGGGGTGAACACTGAAGCTTTCTTT. The V call is TRBV25-1, the J call TRBJ1-1, with 7 bases lining up with TRBD1. After removal of 0 bases from V and 0 bases from J, the junction contained 7 bases not matched to a gene. The CDR3 sequence is 17 residues long. Germline V gene data show CDR1 as MGHDK and CDR2 as SYGVNS.

This clonotype was counted only a few times. The chain has TRBV20-1 and TRBJ2-1, with 11 bases identical to TRBD2. Trimming removed 6 bases from V and 0 bases from J; junction bases left unmatched: 10. CDR3 length: 17 amino acids. The germline gives CDR1 DFQATT, CDR2 SNEGSKA (reference sequence). CDR3 region: CSAGLAGGSSSYNEQFF. For the CDR3, the DNA is TGCAGTGCCGGCCTAGCGGGAGGTTCCTCCTCCTACAATGAGCAGTTCTTC.

This clonotype was detected only a few times. The chain couples TRBV29-1 to TRBJ2-1; D remains ambiguous. V lost 7 bases, J lost 6 bases, and 10 bases lay in between. Per the germline V gene, CDR1 is SQVTM and CDR2 is ANQGSEA. The CDR3 consists of 11 residues. The CDR3 is CSGAGANEQFF. The CDR3 DNA is TGCAGCGGGGCAGGTGCCAATGAGCAGTTCTTC.

The rearrangement uses TRBV20-1 and TRBJ2-3, with TRBD2 matching 7 bases. The germline V gene has CDR1 DFQATT and CDR2 SNEGSKA (reference sequence). With 3 bases clipped from V and 4 bases from J, the junction kept 7 bases outside the gene matches. This CDR3 contains 14 residues. CDR3 sequence (DNA): TGCAGTGCTAGTTCGGGAGGTGGGGCAGATACGCAGTATTTT. Translated, it gives CSASSGGGADTQYF.

This clonotype was counted a few times. The chain recombines TRBV5-1 with TRBJ2-1, with 10 positions matching TRBD2. Trimming took 5 bases from V and 4 from J; bases not matched to a gene: 6. Germline assignment: CDR1 SGHRS and CDR2 YFSETQ. The CDR3 is made up of 15 amino acids. The DNA of the CDR3 is TGCGCCAGCAGTCCGAGCGGGAGGGATTACAATGAGCAGTTCTTC. Amino acid sequence: CASSPSGRDYNEQFF.

This chain uses TRBV5-1 with TRBJ1-2; D ambiguous. The CDR3 length is 15 residues. The germline V and J ends were trimmed by 4 bases and 7 bases, with 20 bases remaining between them. Germline CDR1 SGHRS, CDR2 YFSETQ. The CDR3 sequence: CASSPGLSGSGGYTF. The CDR3 DNA sequence: TGCGCCAGCAGCCCCGGGCTCTCTGGAAGTGGTGGCTACACCTTC.

The rearrangement links TRBV7-9 to TRBJ1-2; no definite D call. CDR3 length: 15 residues. The germline CDR1 and CDR2 sequences are SEHNR and FQNEAQ (reference sequence). Trimming cost V 1 base and J 4 bases, with 13 bases left between them. The CDR3 DNA sequence: TGTGCCAGCAGCTTAGGGTCCGCCGAATTCTATGGCTACACCTTC. Protein sequence: CASSLGSAEFYGYTF.

The V call is TRBV7-2, the J call TRBJ1-1, with D possibly matching TRBD1 (6 bases). The length of the CDR3 is 15 residues. Trimming shortened V by 7 bases and J by 5 bases, and 20 bases separated the two germline ends. CDR1 is SGHTA and CDR2 is FQGNSA in the germline V gene. The CDR3 DNA reads as TGTGCCAGCACCCTGGGGGCAGGGGTAGTGACTGAAGCTTTCTTT. Encoded protein: CASTLGAGVVTEAFF.

The chain uses TRBV30 and TRBJ2-7, with a possible D match to TRBD1 (5 bases). This CDR3 region has 11 residues. The V and J ends lost 3 bases and 6 bases respectively, with 9 bases between them. Germline assignment: CDR1 GTSNPN and CDR2 SVGIG (reference sequence). The chain's CDR3 is CAWSRRGEQYF. The CDR3 DNA follows: TGTGCCTGGAGCAGAAGGGGCGAGCAGTACTTC.

This clonotype was detected a few times. As DNA, the CDR3 is TGCGCCAGCAGCTTGGCCGGGACAGAGGGAGAAAAACTGTTTTTT. This encodes CASSLAGTEGEKLFF. The chain carries TRBV5-1 and TRBJ1-4; 7 bases are shared with TRBD1. Trimming took 0 bases from V and 8 from J; bases not matched to a gene: 7. Germline CDR1 is SGHRS and CDR2 is YFSETQ. This CDR3 is 15 amino acids long.

This clonotype was seen more than once but under ten times. V and J are TRBV12-3 or TRBV12-4 and TRBJ1-2, with a possible D match to TRBD1 (5 bases). The CDR3 is 14 amino acids. Trimming pared 3 bases from V and 4 bases from J, leaving 12 bases between. The CDR3 coding sequence is TGTGCCAGCAGTTTTTTGGACGGGGGCTATGGCTACACCTTC. The encoded protein is CASSFLDGGYGYTF.

The sample holds a few counts of this clonotype. The chain carries TRBV5-4 and TRBJ2-7, with 8 bases fitting TRBD2. CDR1 and CDR2 (germline): SGHNT, YYREEE (reference sequence). With 0 bases clipped from V and 4 bases from J, the junction kept 6 bases outside the gene matches. CDR3 length: 15 residues. The CDR3 spells CASSLAPAGVYEQYF. CDR3 DNA: TGTGCCAGCAGCTTGGCTCCAGCGGGAGTATACGAGCAGTACTTC.

The rearrangement joins TRBV7-8 to TRBJ2-5; the match to TRBD2 covers 9 bases. CDR1 is SGHVS, CDR2 FQNEAQ, per germline. J was trimmed by 4 bases and V by 1 base; bases with no gene match: 7. The CDR3 is 16 amino acids. CDR3 amino acids: CASSLVAGEGGETQYF. In DNA, the CDR3 is TGTGCCAGCAGCTTAGTAGCGGGAGAAGGGGGAGAGACCCAGTACTTC.

This rearrangement joins TRBV2 to TRBJ2-1; TRBD2 agrees at 13 bases. V gave up 10 bases and J gave up 7 bases; unmatched junction bases: 16. Per germline, CDR1 SNHLY and CDR2 FYNNEI. This CDR3 has 17 amino acids. The CDR3 DNA reads as TGTGCCACCGTACTAGCGGGAGGGCCCGGGGGATTAAATGAGCAGTTCTTC. Its translation is CATVLAGGPGGLNEQFF.

The chain has TRBV5-1 and TRBJ2-3; D ambiguous. The CDR3 loop spans 14 amino acids. The germline V and J ends were trimmed by 10 bases and 3 bases, with 18 bases remaining between them. CDR1 and CDR2 from the germline V gene are SGHRS and YFSETQ. DNA of the CDR3: TGCGCCGTGCGAAGGGATGGGGTAACAGATACGCAGTATTTT. It specifies CAVRRDGVTDTQYF.

In its sample, this clonotype was seen a few times. The rearrangement links TRBV7-2 to TRBJ1-4; 9 bases align to TRBD1. Trimming at V came to 4 bases and at J to 4 bases, leaving 4 bases not matched to a gene. The CDR3 has 15 residues. The V gene's germline CDR1 is SGHTA and CDR2 FQGNSA. For the CDR3, the DNA is TGTGCCAGCAGCTCGACAGGGGGAAGTAATGAAAAACTGTTTTTT. As protein: CASSSTGGSNEKLFF.

This sequence joins TRBV12-3 or TRBV12-4 and TRBJ2-7, with 7 bases aligning to TRBD1. V gave up 5 bases and J gave up 5 bases; unmatched junction bases: 6. The CDR3 runs to 13 residues. The CDR3 DNA reads TGTGCCAGCAGTAAGGGGGCTTGGAACGAGCAGTACTTC. It is translated as CASSKGAWNEQYF.

This sequence joins TRBV3-1 and TRBJ2-5; D perhaps matches TRBD1 (6 bases). Trimming took 0 bases from V and 7 from J, leaving 6 bases between them. This CDR3 spans 12 amino acids. The V gene's germline CDR1 is LGHDT and CDR2 YNNKEL (reference sequence). In nucleotides, the CDR3 is TGTGCCAGCAGCCAAGAAGGGGGGACCCAGTACTTC. It yields the protein CASSQEGGTQYF.